These 2 T cell receptor beta chains came from one sample sequenced in a study of blood T cell repertoires in COVID-19. The method was immunoSEQ multiplex PCR; TCRdb's version includes in-frame clones alone and lacks a portion of them. This table holds 53,000 or so clones, roughly nine tenths found once. The specimen was peripheral blood. These TCRs come from a human donor in a cohort sampled during active COVID-19.

This chain uses TRBV28 with TRBJ1-2; D unresolved. Trimming left V 7 bases short and J 7 bases short, with 22 bases between. The CDR3 has 15 residues. Germline CDR1 MDHEN, CDR2 SYDVKM. The CDR3 here is CASNSGGESPLGYTF. CDR3 coding DNA: TGTGCCAGCAACAGTGGTGGGGAGTCCCCTCTTGGCTACACCTTC.

V and J are TRBV19 and TRBJ2-7; TRBD2 matches at 9 bases. This CDR3 is 14 amino acids long. Per the germline V gene, CDR1 is LNHDA and CDR2 is SQIVND (reference sequence). V trimming: 4 bases; J trimming: 3 bases; junction bases outside the gene matches: 4. This CDR3 reads CASSKGLAFYEQYF. In DNA form, the CDR3 reads TGTGCCAGTAGTAAGGGACTAGCCTTCTACGAGCAGTACTTC.